This TCR beta chain was recovered during a study of CD8+ T cells in alopecia areata. Reverse transcription of extracted RNA yielded cDNA, which provided the sequencing template. Method: immunoSEQ multiplex PCR; TCRdb's copy keeps in-frame clones and lacks some. The top ten clones hold about 1.3% of a sample with about 200,000 clones, under 80% of them seen once. V gave up 4 bases and J gave up 6 bases; unmatched junction bases: 8. This CDR3 spans 16 amino acids. Looked up from germline, CDR1 is LGHNA and CDR2 is YSLEER. Treatment reported: oral pan-JAK inhibitor, 5-10 mg twice daily. The clonotype was recovered from a human donor with alopecia areata. Material: CD4+ T cells sorted from blood, obtained around week 50, from a patient treated with tofacitinib. The gene calls are TRBV4-3 and TRBJ2-1; TRBD2 aligns across 11 bases. The CDR3 protein is CASSLPLAGEFNEQFF. Written as DNA, the CDR3 is TGCGCCAGCAGCCTCCCACTAGCGGGGGAGTTCAATGAGCAGTTCTTC.